The entry that follows covers one T cell receptor (beta chain) sequence. Its antigen remains unidentified. Base qualities are not recorded, but no much larger clone differs from it by a single base. The cohort comprised approximately 30 patients with locally advanced or metastatic urothelial carcinoma treated at Memorial Sloan Kettering on a trial protocol. Peripheral blood mononuclear cells were collected pretreatment and during treatment, with between 1 and 8 total time points obtained per patient. The Qiagen DNeasy Blood extraction kit was used to purify genomic DNA from total PBMCs and tumor samples. PBMCs were collected pretreatment and during treatment and were isolated and stored as previously described. Synthetic TCR analog templates were spiked into each PCR so that absolute template abundance could be estimated from read counts. The immunoSEQ assay used bias-controlled V and J gene primers to amplify TCRbeta CDR3 regions from genomic DNA. Sequencing of rearranged TCRbeta segments was done at approximately 20X coverage. The study's own analysis went as follows. Clustering was used to correct sequencing errors, and CDR3s were annotated against IMGT to assign V, D and J genes. Downstream analyses used only productive TCRbeta rearrangements, leaving out any out-of-frame or stop-codon sequences. To compute clonality, Shannon entropy was normalized by the log of the number of unique productive sequences and then subtracted from one. Clones differing between time points or between blood and tumor were identified using Fisher's exact test with Benjamini-Hochberg correction, with an adjusted p below 0.01 applied as the threshold. Here the immuneACCESS table is served through TCRdb, limited to in-frame sequences with V and J called. Missing clones are a known gap in these copies; in checked studies unresolved V genes cover under half, and the rest lacks a known reason. The V and J calls and the clone size are those of that table, but D and trimming were determined from the DNA. The sample profile shows under 55,000 clones; over 75% of them were found once. Of the sample, 5.8% falls within the top ten clones.

The CDR3, cysteine through phenylalanine, is 15 amino acids long. Just CDR3 DNA is preserved here, 45 bases in frame from base 1. As encoded in the germline V gene, CDR1 is MNHEY while CDR2 is SVGAGI. V is shortened by 0 bases, J by 4 bases, and the region joining them spans 12 bases. These data belong to a study of PD-L1 blockade in urothelial cancer (dated by TCRdb to about 2017). The study in broad terms: Therapy was started around 2014 for all patients, and atezolizumab 1,200 mg was administered intravenously every 3 weeks. Whole exome sequencing and RNA sequencing of pretreatment tumors were performed alongside TCR sequencing in the same patients. Durable clinical benefit was defined as a progression-free survival longer than 6 months, and TCR features were additionally tested against progression-free survival and overall survival. Blood samples were analyzed at two time points: 3 weeks after treatment start (second dose) and 6 weeks after treatment start. Patients had an ECOG performance status of 0 or 1 and had received between 0 and 3 prior chemotherapy regimens. Under 10 patients achieved durable clinical benefit and approximately 20 did not. Around 30 patients had pretreatment blood TCR-seq, about 25 had at least one posttreatment blood collection, and about 25 had tumor TCR-seq. An exploratory multi-omic analysis was conducted of the somatic, immune and clinical correlates of response to PD-L1 blockade with atezolizumab in urothelial cancer. About 90% of the roughly 30 patients were identified as males with urothelial cancer of bladder origin, and a prior smoking history was reported by 18 of 29 patients. Blood samples yielded a median of roughly 150,000 T cells and more than 80,000 unique TCRs, with median clonality roughly 0.082. Pretreatment tumor samples and matched peripheral blood, collected serially before and after atezolizumab treatment, underwent TCR sequencing. Study-wide conclusions, independent of this receptor: Small sample size (n ≈ 30) and many exploratory analyses mean the results are intended to be hypothesis-generating. A pretreatment peripheral blood TCR clonality below the median was linked to improved progression-free and overall survival. Among patients with durable benefit, tumor-associated TCR clones showed greater expansion in peripheral blood 3 weeks after treatment started (n = 22, p = 0.022).

The rearranged segments are TRBV6-5 and TRBJ2-5; possibly the D gene is TRBD2, per 5 matching bases. Sample: PBMCs, taken around atezolizumab (anti-PD-L1) treatment. This sequence was found in a man aged 40-55 years with urothelial cancer. The CDR3 protein: CASSYSRLARETQYF. The DNA is as follows: TGTGCCAGCAGTTACTCCCGCCTAGCTAGAGAGACCCAGTACTTC.